One sample yielded the 29 T cell receptor beta chains listed below, sequenced in a study of blood T cell repertoires in COVID-19 (TCRdb year 2020). Libraries were prepared through the immunoSEQ multiplex PCR assay. Drawn from immuneACCESS, this table holds only the in-frame rearrangements with V and J called that TCRdb kept. Clones are partly lost; checked studies trace under half to an unresolved V gene and leave the rest unexplained. Across this sample there are roughly 300,000 clones, with approximately 84% seen only once. The ten top clones hold more than 1.4% of the sample. Sequencing was done on a sample of peripheral blood. Receptors originate from a human donor with COVID-19, enrolled during active disease. The donor label of this sample is uncertain.

The rearrangement links TRBV3-1 (or the pseudogene TRBV3-2) to TRBJ1-1, with a weak D call TRBD1 (6 bases). The CDR3 covers 15 residues. V lost 7 bases and J lost 6, with 21 bases in between. Germline lookup yields CDR1 LGHDT and CDR2 YNNKEL (reference sequence). Written as DNA, the CDR3 is TGTGCCAGCACCCGAGAGGGCGGGGGCAAGTCTGAAGCTTTCTTT. Its translation: CASTREGGGKSEAFF.

The CDR3, as DNA: TGTGCCAGCAGCTCTGTCGGACAGGGAGTTTCACCCCTCCACTTT. Its translation: CASSSVGQGVSPLHF. The genes are TRBV7-2 and TRBJ1-6; TRBD1 matches at 8 bases. The V and J ends lost 4 bases and 9 bases, in that order; junction bases with no gene match: 8. CDR3 length equals 15 residues. Germline V gene sequence: CDR1 SGHTA, CDR2 FQGNSA.

V is TRBV18 and J is TRBJ1-2; 8 bases align to TRBD1. Trimming removed 1 base from V and 4 bases from J; junction bases left unmatched: 2. This CDR3 contains 14 residues. CDR1 and CDR2 (germline): KGHSH, LQKENI. The CDR3 DNA is TGTGCCAGCTCACCACGCGGACAGGGCTATGGCTACACCTTC. Protein sequence: CASSPRGQGYGYTF. Full variable domain (missing parts from reference TRBV18 and TRBJ1-2): NAGVMQNPRHLVRRRGQEARLRCSPMKGHSHVYWYRQLPEEGLKFMVYLQKENIIDESGMPKERFSAEFPKEGPSILRIQQVVRGDSAAYFCASSPRGQGYGYTFGSGTRLTVV.

This chain uses TRBV5-1 with TRBJ2-3; 8 bases are a match to TRBD1. Germline values: CDR1 SGHRS, CDR2 YFSETQ. This CDR3 is 18 amino acids long. Germline trimming cut 0 bases from V and 2 bases from J; bases unmatched to any gene: 11. The CDR3 sequence: CASSLARLGTGYTDTQYF. CDR3 in DNA: TGCGCCAGCAGCTTGGCCCGGCTGGGGACAGGTTACACAGATACGCAGTATTTT.

This chain links TRBV24-1 with TRBJ2-5; D ambiguous. Per the germline V gene, CDR1 is KGHDR and CDR2 is SFDVKD. There are 13 residues in the CDR3. Deletions cut 3 bases from V and 0 bases from J, with 4 bases between. The DNA of the CDR3 is TGTGCCACCAGTGATGCGTACCAAGAGACCCAGTACTTC. This codes for CATSDAYQETQYF.

The chain has TRBV7-9 and TRBJ2-7, with 12 bases lining up with TRBD2. Germline CDR1 reads SEHNR; CDR2 reads FQNEAQ (reference sequence). This CDR3 comprises 14 residues. J was trimmed by 4 bases and V by 5 bases; bases with no gene match: 3. Here the CDR3 reads CASSETSGSYEQYF. In DNA form, the CDR3 reads TGTGCCAGCAGCGAGACTAGCGGGAGTTACGAGCAGTACTTC.

The V gene is TRBV7-9, the J gene TRBJ2-7; tentative D call: TRBD1 (7 bases). The CDR3 spans 15 residues. CDR1 and CDR2 from the germline V gene are SEHNR and FQNEAQ (reference sequence). V lost 4 bases and J 4 bases, leaving 17 bases between the germline ends. The CDR3: CASSSLTGTHYEQYF. In DNA, the CDR3 is TGTGCCAGCAGCTCTCTGACAGGGACTCATTACGAGCAGTACTTC.

The chain combines TRBV28 with TRBJ1-2; TRBD1 matches 7 bases. CDR1 is MDHEN, CDR2 SYDVKM, per germline. CDR3 length equals 13 residues. In DNA form, the CDR3 reads TGTGCTACCCCGAGACAGGGTGAGGGTGGCTACACCTTC. Translated: CATPRQGEGGYTF.

J is TRBJ2-3 and V is TRBV25-1; tentatively, D is TRBD1 (5 bases). Germline CDR1 MGHDK, CDR2 SYGVNS. The CDR3 consists of 16 residues. Trimming stripped 4 bases from V and 0 bases from J, with 14 bases between. The chain's CDR3 is CASSGRYRTSTDTQYF. CDR3 coding DNA: TGTGCCAGCAGTGGGCGATACAGGACCAGCACAGATACGCAGTATTTT.

The genes are TRBV4-1 and TRBJ2-1, with D possibly being TRBD2 (7 bases). Trimming pared 0 bases from V and 3 bases from J, leaving 18 bases between. The CDR3 extends over 18 amino acids. CDR1 is MGHRA, CDR2 YSYEKL, per germline. The CDR3 DNA follows: TGCGCCAGCAGCCAAGAGCCCACGGGGGGCTCCAACTACAATGAGCAGTTCTTC. Translation: CASSQEPTGGSNYNEQFF.

The chain uses TRBV21-1 and TRBJ1-5. TRBV21-1 counts as a pseudogene. The CDR3 consists of 16 residues. The CDR3 coding sequence is TGTGCCAGCAGCACGTTACAGGCCCCGGGGGATCAGCCCCAGCATTTT. Translation: CASSTLQAPGDQPQHF.

The chain is built from TRBV2 and TRBJ2-3, with 7 bases aligning to TRBD2. After removal of 6 bases from V and 1 base from J, the junction contained 16 bases not matched to a gene. This CDR3 is 18 amino acids long. Germline values: CDR1 SNHLY, CDR2 FYNNEI. The CDR3 DNA is TGTGCCAGCAGCCGCTTGGGGCGGGAGCCCACTCGCACAGATACGCAGTATTTT. Translating gives CASSRLGREPTRTDTQYF.

V is TRBV6-5 and J is TRBJ2-1, with TRBD2 matching 7 bases. Germline V gives CDR1 MNHEY, CDR2 SVGAGI. With 0 bases clipped from V and 4 bases from J, the junction kept 6 bases outside the gene matches. This CDR3 is 16 amino acids long. Written as DNA, the CDR3 is TGTGCCAGCAGTTACTCGGGTAGCGGGTTATACAATGAGCAGTTCTTC. This gives the protein CASSYSGSGLYNEQFF.

The chain combines TRBV19 with TRBJ1-1; D gene unclear. Germline CDR1 is LNHDA and CDR2 is SQIVND (reference sequence). This CDR3 spans 13 amino acids. Trimming removed 6 bases at V and 7 bases at J, with 15 bases between. CDR3 region: CASSPRGSFEAFF. The DNA for the CDR3 is TGTGCCAGTAGCCCCCGCGGTTCTTTTGAAGCTTTCTTT.

This sequence joins TRBV6-5 and TRBJ2-5, with 7 bases fitting TRBD1. Germline values: CDR1 MNHEY, CDR2 SVGAGI. The CDR3 totals 15 residues. V was pared by 0 bases and J by 3 bases, with 4 bases of the junction left unmatched. The CDR3 DNA is TGTGCCAGCAGTTACTCGAAGGGGGCGAAAGAGACCCAGTACTTC. Residues: CASSYSKGAKETQYF.

The chain combines TRBV29-1 with TRBJ2-7, with 7 nucleotides matching TRBD2. The CDR3 totals 12 residues. With 7 bases clipped from V and 5 bases from J, the junction kept 8 bases outside the gene matches. In germline, CDR1 is SQVTM, CDR2 ANQGSEA. The chain's CDR3 is CSGAGPVDEQYF. DNA of the CDR3: TGCAGCGGAGCGGGGCCGGTGGACGAGCAGTACTTC.

This clone was counted only a few times. The chain combines TRBV28 with TRBJ1-6; no reliable D call. The CDR3 is made up of 12 amino acids. Trimming removed 1 base at V and 13 bases at J, with 8 bases between. Germline V lookup: CDR1 MDHEN, CDR2 SYDVKM. The CDR3 loop is CASSLSLSPLHF. The CDR3 DNA reads TGTGCCAGCAGTTTATCCCTTTCCCCCCTCCACTTT. Based on the CDR3 plus reference TRBV28 and TRBJ1-6, the full variable domain is DVKVTQSSRYLVKRTGEKVFLECVQDMDHENMFWYRQDPGLGLRLIYFSYDVKMKEKGDIPEGYSVSREKKERFSLILESASTNQTSMYLCASSLSLSPLHFGNGTRLTVT.

The chain uses TRBV29-1 and TRBJ1-2; 7 positions match TRBD1. Germline CDR1 reads SQVTM; CDR2 reads ANQGSEA. V lost 2 bases to trimming and J lost 0 bases; unmatched junction nucleotides: 3. The CDR3 extends over 14 amino acids. CDR3 sequence: CSVELTGPNYGYTF. As DNA, the CDR3 is TGCAGCGTTGAACTGACAGGGCCTAACTATGGCTACACCTTC.

This clone has more than one count but fewer than ten. This rearrangement joins TRBV28 to TRBJ1-2; possibly TRBD1 for D (6 bases). Germline lookup yields CDR1 MDHEN and CDR2 SYDVKM. Trimming took off 2 bases at V and 4 bases at J, with 14 bases between the two ends. The CDR3 runs to 15 residues. The CDR3, as DNA: TGTGCCAGCAGTTTACCGCGGGGGCAGACCTATGGCTACACCTTC. It specifies CASSLPRGQTYGYTF.

The V call is TRBV20-1, the J call TRBJ2-7; 8 nucleotides agree with TRBD2. V gave up 5 bases and J gave up 4 bases; unmatched junction bases: 1. The CDR3 contains 11 residues. Per the germline V gene, CDR1 is DFQATT and CDR2 is SNEGSKA (reference sequence). CDR3 residues: CSAASGYEQYF. DNA of the CDR3: TGCAGTGCTGCTAGCGGGTACGAGCAGTACTTC.

The gene calls are TRBV4-2 and TRBJ2-1; the D gene is possibly TRBD2 (6 bases). The CDR3 extends over 18 amino acids. CDR1 and CDR2 from the germline V gene are LGHNA and YNFKEQ. V was cut by 0 bases and J by 0 bases, with 15 bases left in between. For the CDR3, the DNA is TGTGCCAGCAGCCAAGATCCCCCGGGACTGAGCTCCTACAATGAGCAGTTCTTC. Its translation is CASSQDPPGLSSYNEQFF.

The chain recombines TRBV10-1 with TRBJ1-3, with TRBD1 as a possible D gene (6 bases). The V gene lost 6 bases and the J gene lost 2 bases, with 20 bases spanning the gap. Germline values: CDR1 WNHNN, CDR2 SYGVQD (reference sequence). The CDR3 covers 17 residues. CDR3 nucleotide sequence: TGCGCCAGCAGCTACGACAGGTTTCCCGCCCCTGGAAACACCATATATTTT. Amino acid sequence: CASSYDRFPAPGNTIYF.

This chain joins TRBV5-1 and TRBJ2-3; D may be TRBD2 (5 bases). Germline lookup yields CDR1 SGHRS and CDR2 YFSETQ. Trimming shortened V by 8 bases and J by 0 bases, and 13 bases separated the two germline ends. The CDR3 loop spans 14 amino acids. In DNA, the CDR3 is TGCGCCAGAGAGGGAGTCCCGAGCACAGATACGCAGTATTTT. This encodes CAREGVPSTDTQYF.

V and J are TRBV4-3 and TRBJ1-1; a possible D gene is TRBD1 (6 bases). CDR3 length: 15 amino acids. Germline V lookup: CDR1 LGHNA, CDR2 YSLEER. Trimming stripped 1 base from V and 7 bases from J, with 16 bases between. CDR3 sequence (DNA): TGCGCCAGCAGCCAAGGGGACATTGAGGGAGATGAAGCTTTCTTT. Amino acid sequence: CASSQGDIEGDEAFF.

This chain links TRBV11-2 with TRBJ1-6; 9 positions agree with TRBD1. After removal of 5 bases from V and 7 bases from J, the junction contained 6 bases not matched to a gene. The CDR3 runs to 15 residues. Per germline, CDR1 SGHAT and CDR2 FQNNGV. The CDR3 spells CASSRTGERNSPLHF. DNA for the CDR3: TGTGCCAGCAGCCGGACAGGGGAAAGGAATTCACCCCTCCACTTT.

This sequence joins TRBV7-9 and TRBJ2-7; D is perhaps TRBD1 (5 bases). The V gene's germline CDR1 is SEHNR and CDR2 FQNEAQ (reference sequence). The CDR3 spans 13 residues. V was trimmed by 5 bases and J by 6 bases, leaving 14 bases between them. CDR3 region: CASSQGSASEQYF. The CDR3 DNA sequence: TGTGCCAGCAGCCAGGGCAGCGCTAGCGAGCAGTACTTC.

The chain has TRBV7-9 and TRBJ2-1, with a weak D call TRBD1 (6 bases). The CDR3 sequence is 14 residues long. Trimming shortened V by 0 bases and J by 9 bases, and 12 bases separated the two germline ends. CDR1 is SEHNR, CDR2 FQNEAQ, per germline (reference sequence). CDR3 loop: CASSLALEGVEQFF. In DNA form, the CDR3 reads TGTGCCAGCAGCTTAGCGTTAGAGGGGGTTGAGCAGTTCTTC.

The gene calls are TRBV7-2 and TRBJ1-1; a possible D gene is TRBD1 (6 bases). V lost 5 bases, J lost 3 bases, and 13 bases lay in between. The CDR3 spans 14 residues. Germline CDR1 is SGHTA and CDR2 is FQGNSA. The CDR3 nucleotides read TGTGCCAGCAGCCTGGGGCCAGGGGACACTGAAGCTTTCTTT. Amino acid sequence: CASSLGPGDTEAFF.

The V and J genes are TRBV19 and TRBJ2-7; 9 bases match TRBD1. Germline CDR1 LNHDA, CDR2 SQIVND (reference sequence). V shed 5 bases and J 4 bases; nucleotides not matched to a gene: 3. The CDR3 is 13 amino acids. The CDR3 region is CASSGTGQYEQYF. CDR3 DNA: TGTGCCAGTAGTGGGACAGGGCAGTACGAGCAGTACTTC.